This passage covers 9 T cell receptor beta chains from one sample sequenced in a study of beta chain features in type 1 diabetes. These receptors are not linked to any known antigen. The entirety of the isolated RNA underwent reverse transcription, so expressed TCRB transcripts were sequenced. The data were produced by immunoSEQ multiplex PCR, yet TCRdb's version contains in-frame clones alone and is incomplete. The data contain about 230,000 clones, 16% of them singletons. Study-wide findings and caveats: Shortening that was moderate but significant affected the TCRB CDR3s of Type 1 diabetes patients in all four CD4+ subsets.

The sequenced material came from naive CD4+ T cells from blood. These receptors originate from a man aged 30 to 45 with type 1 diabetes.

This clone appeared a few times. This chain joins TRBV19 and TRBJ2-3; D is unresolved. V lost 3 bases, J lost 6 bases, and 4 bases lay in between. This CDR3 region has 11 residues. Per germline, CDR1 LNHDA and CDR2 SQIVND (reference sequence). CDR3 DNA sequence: TGTGCCAGTAGTATGTCGGATACGCAGTATTTT. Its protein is CASSMSDTQYF.

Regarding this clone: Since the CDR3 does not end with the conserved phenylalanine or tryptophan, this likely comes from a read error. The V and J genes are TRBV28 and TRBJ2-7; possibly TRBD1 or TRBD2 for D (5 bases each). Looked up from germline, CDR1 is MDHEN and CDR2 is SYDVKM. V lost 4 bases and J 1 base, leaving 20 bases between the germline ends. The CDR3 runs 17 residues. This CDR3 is CASSSLGGGRGSYEQYL. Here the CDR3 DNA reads TGTGCCAGCAGTTCCCTGGGTGGGGGACGTGGGTCCTACGAGCAGTACCTC.

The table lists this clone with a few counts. CDR3 coding DNA: TGCAGCGTTGTCCGGACCGGGACTAGCGGGAGGGCCCGGACCTACGAGCAGTACTTC. This encodes CSVVRTGTSGRARTYEQYF. The J gene is TRBJ2-7, the V gene TRBV29-1; 16 nucleotides align to TRBD2. With 4 bases clipped from V and 2 bases from J, the junction kept 14 bases outside the gene matches. CDR3 length: 19 residues. The V gene's germline CDR1 is SQVTM and CDR2 ANQGSEA.

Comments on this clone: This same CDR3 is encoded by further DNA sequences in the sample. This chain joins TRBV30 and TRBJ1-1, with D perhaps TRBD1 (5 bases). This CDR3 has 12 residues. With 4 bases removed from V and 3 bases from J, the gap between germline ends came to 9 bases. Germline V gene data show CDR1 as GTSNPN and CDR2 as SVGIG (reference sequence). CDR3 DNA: TGTGCCTGGAACCGGGGGGACACTGAAGCTTTCTTT. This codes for CAWNRGDTEAFF.

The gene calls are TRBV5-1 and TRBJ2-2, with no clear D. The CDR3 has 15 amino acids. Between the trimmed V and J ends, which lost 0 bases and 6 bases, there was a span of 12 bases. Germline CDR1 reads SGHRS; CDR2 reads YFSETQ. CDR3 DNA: TGCGCCAGCAGCTTGGAGGGCGAAGTCGCCGGGGAGCTGTTTTTT. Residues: CASSLEGEVAGELFF.

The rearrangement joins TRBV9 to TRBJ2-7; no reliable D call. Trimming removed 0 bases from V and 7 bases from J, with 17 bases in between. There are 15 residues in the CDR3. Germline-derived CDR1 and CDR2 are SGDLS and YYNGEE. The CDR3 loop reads CASSVASVSAGEQYF. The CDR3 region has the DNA TGTGCCAGCAGCGTAGCCTCGGTGTCGGCCGGGGAGCAGTACTTC.

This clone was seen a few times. CDR3 sequence: CSVDARMNTEAFF. CDR3 DNA sequence: TGCAGCGTTGATGCAAGGATGAACACTGAAGCTTTCTTT. This sequence joins TRBV29-1 and TRBJ1-1; D remains unclear. Trimming left V 3 bases short and J 0 bases short, with 8 bases between. The CDR3 contains 13 residues. Germline CDR1 SQVTM, CDR2 ANQGSEA.

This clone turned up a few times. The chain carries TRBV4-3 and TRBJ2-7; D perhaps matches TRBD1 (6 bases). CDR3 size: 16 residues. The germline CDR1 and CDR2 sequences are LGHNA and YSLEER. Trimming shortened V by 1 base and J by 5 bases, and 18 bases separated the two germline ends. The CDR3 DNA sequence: TGCGCCAGCAGCCAAGTCTTGGGGGCCCCGTCCAACGAGCAGTACTTC. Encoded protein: CASSQVLGAPSNEQYF.

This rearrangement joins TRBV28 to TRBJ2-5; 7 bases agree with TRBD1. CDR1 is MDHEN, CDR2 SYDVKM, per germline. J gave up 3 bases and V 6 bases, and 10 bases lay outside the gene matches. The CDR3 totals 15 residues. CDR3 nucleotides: TGTGCCAGCAGCACCCCTGGACAGGTCGAAGAGACCCAGTACTTC. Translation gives CASSTPGQVEETQYF.